One and the same sample provided the 17 T cell receptor beta chains below, sequenced in a study of shared clonotypes between healthy human individuals. Using immunoSEQ multiplex PCR, the repertoire was profiled, and TCRdb retains in-frame clones only, with some absent. The sample yields approximately 2.3 million clones, approximately 95% seen once. The sample was naive CD4+ T cells from PBMCs. Specified subset: CD45RA+ positively selected. The receptor source for this set is a young man in good health. Some clones in this sample may be carry-over from other donors' samples.

The count of this clone is one. J is TRBJ1-4 and V is TRBV5-5; 7 bases align to TRBD1. In germline, CDR1 is SGHKS, CDR2 YYEKEE (reference sequence). The CDR3 covers 14 residues. Trimming took 0 bases from V and 6 from J; bases not matched to a gene: 2. CDR3 loop: CASSLGGTDEKLFF. Written as DNA, the CDR3 is TGTGCCAGCAGCTTGGGAGGGACAGATGAAAAACTGTTTTTT. The full variable domain, its missing parts supplied by reference TRBV5-5 and TRBJ1-4, is DAGVTQSPTHLIKTRGQQVTLRCSPISGHKSVSWYQQVLGQGPQFIFQYYEKEERGRGNFPDRFSARQFPNYSSELNVNALLLGDSALYLCASSLGGTDEKLFFGSGTQLSVL.

This chain joins TRBV9 and TRBJ2-1; TRBD2 matches 8 bases. Unmatched junction bases numbered 10, after V lost 0 bases and J lost 5 bases. The CDR3 spans 17 residues. CDR1 and CDR2 from the germline V gene are SGDLS and YYNGEE. CDR3 in DNA: TGTGCCAGCAGCGTAGGGTTTCCGGGAGGGCCGGACAATGAGCAGTTCTTC. Translation gives CASSVGFPGGPDNEQFF.

The V and J genes are TRBV7-6 and TRBJ2-7, with D perhaps matching TRBD1 (6 bases). The CDR3 covers 16 residues. Germline CDR1 and CDR2: SGHVS and FNYEAQ. V was pared by 1 base and J by 2 bases, with 15 bases between. DNA of the CDR3: TGTGCCAGCAGCTTAGGAAGGAACAGGGATACCTACGAGCAGTACTTC. Encoded protein: CASSLGRNRDTYEQYF.

The V and J genes are TRBV2 and TRBJ2-5; 7 bases line up with TRBD2. Germline trimming cut 8 bases from V and 5 bases from J; bases unmatched to any gene: 17. CDR3 length equals 16 residues. The germline gives CDR1 SNHLY, CDR2 FYNNEI. The CDR3 nucleotides read TGTGCCAGCGGCACGTCGGTCGCGGGAGTTGGGGAGACCCAGTACTTC. This encodes CASGTSVAGVGETQYF.

The chain carries TRBV25-1 and TRBJ2-3, with no clear D. V shed 2 bases and J shed 4 bases, with 10 bases lying between them. The CDR3 totals 14 residues. Per germline, CDR1 MGHDK and CDR2 SYGVNS. CDR3 sequence: CASSEGGSPDTQYF. CDR3 DNA: TGTGCCAGCAGTGAAGGCGGTAGTCCAGATACGCAGTATTTT.

The rearrangement joins TRBV18 to TRBJ2-5, with 8 bases aligning to TRBD2. The trim removed 1 base at V and 1 base at J, leaving 5 bases unmatched. Germline CDR1 KGHSH, CDR2 LQKENI. CDR3 size: 16 residues. The CDR3 DNA reads as TGTGCCAGCTCACCACTTAAACTAGCGGTCCAAGAGACCCAGTACTTC. It specifies CASSPLKLAVQETQYF.

The chain links TRBV6-1 to TRBJ2-6; D is uncertain. CDR3 length: 15 amino acids. Germline values: CDR1 MNHNS, CDR2 SASEGT. Trimming removed 6 bases at V and 0 bases at J, with 9 bases between. The CDR3 sequence is CASSVKVSGANVLTF. CDR3 sequence (DNA): TGTGCCAGCAGCGTTAAAGTCTCTGGGGCCAACGTCCTGACTTTC.

The gene calls are TRBV6-5 and TRBJ1-3, with no clear D. V lost 3 bases, J lost 0 bases, and 9 bases lay in between. The CDR3 totals 15 residues. CDR1 and CDR2 (germline): MNHEY, SVGAGI. CDR3 bases: TGTGCCAGCAGTTATTCGGTACCCTCTGGAAACACCATATATTTT. This gives the protein CASSYSVPSGNTIYF.

The chain is built from TRBV7-9 and TRBJ2-7; tentatively, D is TRBD1 or TRBD2 (6 bases each). Trimming left V 5 bases short and J 4 bases short, with 15 bases between. The germline V gene has CDR1 SEHNR and CDR2 FQNEAQ (reference sequence). There are 14 residues in the CDR3. CDR3: CASSRGGGTYEQYF. The CDR3 DNA is TGTGCCAGCAGCCGAGGAGGGGGGACTTACGAGCAGTACTTC.

V usage is TRBV9 and J usage is TRBJ2-7; D might be TRBD2 (6 bases). CDR1 is SGDLS and CDR2 is YYNGEE in the germline V gene. CDR3 size: 13 residues. The ends were cut back, 1 base at V and 6 bases at J, with 11 bases in the middle. CDR3 protein: CASSVWDSGEQYF. The CDR3 DNA is TGTGCCAGCAGCGTATGGGACTCGGGCGAGCAGTACTTC. Looking up the rest from reference TRBV9 and TRBJ2-7 gives the full variable domain: DSGVTQTPKHLITATGQRVTLRCSPRSGDLSVYWYQQSLDQGLQFLIQYYNGEERAKGNILERFSAQQFPDLHSELNLSSLELGDSALYFCASSVWDSGEQYFGPGTRLTVT.

CDR3 sequence reads: CASSLGIENYGYTF. CDR3 nucleotides: TGCGCCAGCAGCTTGGGGATAGAAAACTATGGCTACACCTTC. The genes are TRBV5-1 and TRBJ1-2, with D unclear. Trimming stripped 0 bases from V and 2 bases from J, with 8 bases between. Germline assignment: CDR1 SGHRS and CDR2 YFSETQ. This CDR3 spans 14 amino acids. Based on the CDR3 plus reference TRBV5-1 and TRBJ1-2, the full variable domain is KAGVTQTPRYLIKTRGQQVTLSCSPISGHRSVSWYQQTPGQGLQFLFEYFSETQRNKGNFPGRFSGRQFSNSRSEMNVSTLELGDSALYLCASSLGIENYGYTFGSGTRLTVV.

This rearrangement joins TRBV6-6 to TRBJ2-5, with 8 bases aligning to TRBD2. Per the germline V gene, CDR1 is MNHNY and CDR2 is SVGAGI (reference sequence). The J segment lost 5 bases and the V segment lost 5 bases, leaving 4 bases of the junction unmatched. The CDR3 spans 13 residues. CDR3 sequence reads: CASSRGLAETQYF. DNA of the CDR3: TGTGCCAGCAGTCGTGGACTAGCCGAGACCCAGTACTTC.

V usage is TRBV28 and J usage is TRBJ2-7, with 9 bases identical to TRBD1. This CDR3 has 14 residues. Germline CDR1 reads MDHEN; CDR2 reads SYDVKM. The trim removed 7 bases at V and 6 bases at J, leaving 10 bases unmatched. Written as DNA, the CDR3 is TGTGCCAGCACCGCACCGGGACAGGGTTTCGAGCAGTACTTC. It specifies CASTAPGQGFEQYF.

With regard to this clone: Additional DNA sequences in this sample encode the identical CDR3. In DNA, the CDR3 is TGTGCCAGCAGTTCTCCGGGACAGGGGAGCACAGATACGCAGTATTTT. Its protein product is CASSSPGQGSTDTQYF. This rearrangement joins TRBV28 to TRBJ2-3; 10 bases line up with TRBD1. CDR1 and CDR2 (germline): MDHEN, SYDVKM. The junction had 4 bases not matched to a gene; V was cut back by 4 bases and J by 0 bases. This CDR3 has 16 amino acids. Using reference TRBV28 and TRBJ2-3 for the parts outside the CDR3, the full variable domain is DVKVTQSSRYLVKRTGEKVFLECVQDMDHENMFWYRQDPGLGLRLIYFSYDVKMKEKGDIPEGYSVSREKKERFSLILESASTNQTSMYLCASSSPGQGSTDTQYFGPGTRLTVL.

This chain links TRBV5-1 with TRBJ2-5; D is possibly TRBD1 (6 bases). The V gene's germline CDR1 is SGHRS and CDR2 YFSETQ. There are 16 residues in the CDR3. The V end was cut by 5 bases, the J end by 0 bases, with 17 bases between. CDR3 nucleotide sequence: TGCGCCAGCAGGCCGATGCTACAGGGAAACCAAGAGACCCAGTACTTC. Translating gives CASRPMLQGNQETQYF.

The chain joins TRBV20-1 to TRBJ2-1, with D maybe TRBD1 (6 bases). The V and J ends lost 5 bases and 7 bases respectively, with 9 bases between them. Germline V gives CDR1 DFQATT, CDR2 SNEGSKA (reference sequence). CDR3 length: 11 residues. In DNA, the CDR3 is TGCAGTGCTCACAGGGTTAATGAGCAGTTCTTC. This codes for CSAHRVNEQFF.

Worth noting for this clone: This same CDR3 is encoded by further DNA sequences in the sample. This chain uses TRBV18 with TRBJ2-5; D perhaps matches TRBD1 (5 bases). The length of the CDR3 is 12 residues. Germline CDR1 reads KGHSH; CDR2 reads LQKENI. V dropped 6 bases and J dropped 5 bases, with 10 bases sitting between them. The CDR3 coding sequence is TGTGCCAGCTCCCCGCAGGGCGAGACCCAGTACTTC. It codes for CASSPQGETQYF.